The following is a T cell receptor beta chain sequence with its context. Antigen: not known. Germline CDR1 reads MDHEN; CDR2 reads SYDVKM. V lost 2 bases and J 1 base, leaving 17 bases between the germline ends. The CDR3 extends over 17 amino acids. The data derive from a study of cytomegalovirus exposure and HLA in healthy donors. Points from the study as a whole: Later work showed greater clonal expansion in HLA-associated TCR beta chains than in equally common others.

The PCR ran on 60 Vbeta and 13 Jbeta primers. TCRdb's table, derived via immunoSEQ multiplex PCR, lists solely in-frame clones and lacks some. The data hold 210,000 or so clones, with roughly 80% observed a single time. The sequence was obtained from a girl aged 2-10 years in good health and CMV-seronegative. This chain joins TRBV28 and TRBJ1-2; maybe TRBD1 (5 bases). Sequences were obtained from PBMCs. The CDR3 is CASSLDAGTGLNYGYTF. The CDR3 coding sequence is TGTGCCAGCAGTTTAGATGCAGGCACAGGCCTTAACTATGGCTACACCTTC.